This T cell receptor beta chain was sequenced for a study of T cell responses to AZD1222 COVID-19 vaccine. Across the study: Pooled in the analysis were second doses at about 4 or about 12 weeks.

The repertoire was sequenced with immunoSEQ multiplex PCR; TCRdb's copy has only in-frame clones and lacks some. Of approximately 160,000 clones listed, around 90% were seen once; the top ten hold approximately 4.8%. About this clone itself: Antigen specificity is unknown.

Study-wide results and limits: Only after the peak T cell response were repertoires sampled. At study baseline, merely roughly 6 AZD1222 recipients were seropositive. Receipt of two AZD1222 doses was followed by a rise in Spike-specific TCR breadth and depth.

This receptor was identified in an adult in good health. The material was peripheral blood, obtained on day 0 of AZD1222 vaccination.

CDR3 nucleotides: TGTGCCAGCAGTTCCCTGGAGGGACTACTCACAGATACGCAGTATTTT. Protein sequence: CASSSLEGLLTDTQYF. This chain connects TRBV27 to TRBJ2-3, with 7 bases fitting TRBD2. V shed 4 bases and J 2 bases; nucleotides not matched to a gene: 9. Germline V gene sequence: CDR1 MNHEY, CDR2 SMNVEV (reference sequence). The CDR3 covers 16 residues.